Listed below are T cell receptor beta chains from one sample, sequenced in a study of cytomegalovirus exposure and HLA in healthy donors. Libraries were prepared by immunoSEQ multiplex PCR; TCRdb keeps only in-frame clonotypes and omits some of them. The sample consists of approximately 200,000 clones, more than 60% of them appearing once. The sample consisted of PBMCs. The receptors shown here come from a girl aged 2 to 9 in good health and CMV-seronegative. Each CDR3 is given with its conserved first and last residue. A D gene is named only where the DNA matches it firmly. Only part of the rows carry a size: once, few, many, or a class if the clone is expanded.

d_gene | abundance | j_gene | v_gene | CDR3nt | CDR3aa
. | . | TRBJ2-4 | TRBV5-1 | TGCGCCAAACATGGGCGTCTCCCCCGTCGGGCCAAAAACATTCAGTACTTC | CAKHGRLPRRAKNIQYF
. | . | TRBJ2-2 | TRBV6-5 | TGTGCCAGCAGGGGCCCCGGGGTCGGCACCGGGGAGCTGTTTTTT | CASRGPGVGTGELFF
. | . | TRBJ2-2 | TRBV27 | TGTGCCAGCAGTTTTCTAGGCACCGGGGAGCTGTTTTTT | CASSFLGTGELFF
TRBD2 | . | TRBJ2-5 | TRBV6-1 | TGTGCCAGCAGTCCTGGTAGCGGGGGTCAAGAGACCCAGTACTTC | CASSPGSGGQETQYF
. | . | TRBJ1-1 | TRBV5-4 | TGTGCCAGCAGCTTGGGGCAGATGAACACTGAAGCTTTCTTT | CASSLGQMNTEAFF
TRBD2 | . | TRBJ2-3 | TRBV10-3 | TGTGCCATCAGATTAAGTAATCTCGGGACTAGCGGGGGGCGAACTAGCACAGATACGCAGTATTTT | CAIRLSNLGTSGGRTSTDTQYF
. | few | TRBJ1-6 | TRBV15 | TGTGCCACCAGCGTCCTCCCCCGACCCCTGGGGGGTTCACCCCTCCACTTT | CATSVLPRPLGGSPLHF
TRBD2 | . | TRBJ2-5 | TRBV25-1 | TGTGCCAGCAGTGAATTCGGCCTAGCGGGAGTCGGGGAGACCCAGTACTTC | CASSEFGLAGVGETQYF
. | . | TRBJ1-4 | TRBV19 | TGTGCCAGTAGGCCCGCCGCAGGGGTGGGTGAAAAACTGTTTTTT | CASRPAAGVGEKLFF
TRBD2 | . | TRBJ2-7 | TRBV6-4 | TGTGCCAGCAGTGACCCCCCGACTAGCGGGATTTCCTACGAGCAGTACTTC | CASSDPPTSGISYEQYF
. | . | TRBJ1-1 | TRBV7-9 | TGTGCCATCCTTAGGGGGAACACTGAAGCTTTCTTT | CAILRGNTEAFF
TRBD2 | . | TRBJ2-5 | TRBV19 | TGTGCCAGTAGTATGTCCCCTCTCCTGGGGGGGGAGACCCAGTACTTC | CASSMSPLLGGETQYF
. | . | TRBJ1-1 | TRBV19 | TGTGCCAGTAGTGCAGGGTTGAACACTGAAGCTTTCTTT | CASSAGLNTEAFF
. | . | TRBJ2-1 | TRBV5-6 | TGTGCCAGCAGCTTGGGGACAGCCGATGAGCAGTTCTTC | CASSLGTADEQFF
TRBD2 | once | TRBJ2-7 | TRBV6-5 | TGTGCCAGCAGTTACTCGACTGGGGGGGACGAGCAGTACTTC | CASSYSTGGDEQYF
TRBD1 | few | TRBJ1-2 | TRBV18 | TGTGCCAGCTCAAAGGACAGGGGTAGGGATGGCTACACCTTC | CASSKDRGRDGYTF
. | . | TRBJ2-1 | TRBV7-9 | TGTGCCAGCACCGATGTAGTCTTGGGGAGCAATGAGCAGTTCTTC | CASTDVVLGSNEQFF
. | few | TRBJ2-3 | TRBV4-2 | TGTGCCAGCAGCCAAGCACTTGCGGGGACTTCCACAGATACGCAGTATTTT | CASSQALAGTSTDTQYF
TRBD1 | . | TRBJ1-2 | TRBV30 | TGTGCCTGGAGTCCCGGGACAGGGGCGCCCACCTTC | CAWSPGTGAPTF
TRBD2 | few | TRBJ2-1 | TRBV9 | TGTGCCAGCAGCGTAGCCTCGGGGGTAGCGGGAGGGTTGGACAATGAGCAGTTCTTC | CASSVASGVAGGLDNEQFF
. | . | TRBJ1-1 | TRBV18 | TGTGCCAGCTCACCTGCAGGACAGTCGAACACTGAAGCTTTCTTT | CASSPAGQSNTEAFF
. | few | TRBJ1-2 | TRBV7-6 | TGTGCCAGCAGCTCCGGGGATGGCTACACCTTC | CASSSGDGYTF